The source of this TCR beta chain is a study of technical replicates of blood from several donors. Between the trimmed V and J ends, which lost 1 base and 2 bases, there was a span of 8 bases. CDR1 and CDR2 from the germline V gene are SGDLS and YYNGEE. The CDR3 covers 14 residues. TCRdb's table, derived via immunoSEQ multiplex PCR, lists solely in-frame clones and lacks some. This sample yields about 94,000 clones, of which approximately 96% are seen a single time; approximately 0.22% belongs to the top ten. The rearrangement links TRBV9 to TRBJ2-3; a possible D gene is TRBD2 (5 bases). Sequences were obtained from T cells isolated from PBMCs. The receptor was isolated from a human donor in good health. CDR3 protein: CASSVTGNTDTQYF. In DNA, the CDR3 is TGTGCCAGCAGCGTAACGGGGAACACAGATACGCAGTATTTT.